This is a list of T cell receptor beta chains from one sample in a study of T cells in localized non-small cell lung cancer. Profiled with immunoSEQ multiplex PCR; TCRdb holds only in-frame clones, not every one. The sample has approximately 31,000 clones; around 84% are singletons. Source: peripheral blood, taken before any cancer treatment. The source is a male donor at least 60 years old with stage III lung adenocarcinoma. CDR3s include the opening cysteine and the closing phenylalanine or tryptophan. D genes are given only for firm matches. Not all rows give a size; the values are once, few, many and, for expanded clones, a class.

j_call clone_size d_call v_call cdr3_aa cdr3_nt
TRBJ2-1 few TRBD1 TRBV11-3 CASSLELGTGSNEQFF TGTGCCAGCAGCTTAGAGTTGGGGACAGGGTCTAATGAGCAGTTCTTC
TRBJ2-7 once . TRBV2 CASSDVTAHPYEQYF TGTGCCAGCAGTGATGTGACCGCACACCCCTACGAGCAGTACTTC
TRBJ1-1 . . TRBV2 CASKGPQGMDTEAFF TGTGCCAGCAAGGGTCCCCAGGGAATGGACACTGAAGCTTTCTTT
TRBJ1-4 once TRBD1 TRBV6-1 CASSGQTGGDEKLFF TGTGCCAGCAGTGGGCAGACAGGGGGCGATGAAAAACTGTTTTTT
TRBJ1-2 . TRBD1 TRBV10-3 CAIRGTGFDGYTF TGTGCCATCAGGGGGACAGGGTTCGATGGCTACACCTTC
TRBJ1-1 . . TRBV19 CASSIQAMNTEAFF TGTGCCAGTAGTATCCAGGCGATGAACACTGAAGCTTTCTTT
TRBJ2-6 . TRBD2 TRBV19 CASTLGLAGASGANVLTF TGTGCCAGTACCCTGGGACTAGCGGGAGCTTCTGGGGCCAACGTCCTGACTTTC
TRBJ1-1 . . TRBV30 CAWSRMDTEAFF TGTGCCTGGAGTAGAATGGACACTGAAGCTTTCTTT
TRBJ1-2 . . TRBV7-2 CASSLAGTPGGNGYTF TGTGCCAGCAGCTTAGCTGGGACACCGGGGGGGAATGGCTACACCTTC
TRBJ1-2 . . TRBV6-5 CASSSPGGWTGYTF TGTGCCAGCAGTTCCCCCGGGGGGTGGACCGGCTACACCTTC